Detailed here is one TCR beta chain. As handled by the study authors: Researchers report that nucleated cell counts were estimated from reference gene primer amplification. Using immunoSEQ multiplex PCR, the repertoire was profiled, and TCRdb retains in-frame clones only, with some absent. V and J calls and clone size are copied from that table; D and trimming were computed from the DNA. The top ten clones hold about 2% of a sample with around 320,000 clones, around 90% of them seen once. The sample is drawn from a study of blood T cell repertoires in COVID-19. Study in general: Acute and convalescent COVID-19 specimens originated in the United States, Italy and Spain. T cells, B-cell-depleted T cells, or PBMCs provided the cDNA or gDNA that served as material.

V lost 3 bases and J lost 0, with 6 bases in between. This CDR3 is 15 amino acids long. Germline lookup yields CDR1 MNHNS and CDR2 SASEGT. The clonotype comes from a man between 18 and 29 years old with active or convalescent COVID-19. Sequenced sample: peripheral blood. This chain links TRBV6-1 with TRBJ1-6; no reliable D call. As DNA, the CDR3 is TGTGCCAGCAGTGACGAGAACTCCTATAATTCACCCCTCCACTTT. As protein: CASSDENSYNSPLHF.